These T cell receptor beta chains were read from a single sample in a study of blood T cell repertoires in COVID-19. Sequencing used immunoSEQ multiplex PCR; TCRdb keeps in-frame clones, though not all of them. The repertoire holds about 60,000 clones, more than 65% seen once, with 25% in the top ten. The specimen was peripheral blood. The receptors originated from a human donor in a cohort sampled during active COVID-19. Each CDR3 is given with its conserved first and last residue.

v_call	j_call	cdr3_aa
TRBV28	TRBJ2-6	CASWSSGANVLTF
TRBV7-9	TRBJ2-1	CASSLAGGRIVDEQFF
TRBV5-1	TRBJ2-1	CASSLGQGARGEQFF
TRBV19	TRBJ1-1	CASRLGGGRGTEAFF
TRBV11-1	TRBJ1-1	CASSSSYTEAFF
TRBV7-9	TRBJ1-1	CASSEQGPNTEAFF
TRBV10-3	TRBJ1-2	CAINEGRYGYTF
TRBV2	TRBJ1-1	CASSPIWTGVEAFF
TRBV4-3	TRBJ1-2	CASSPSGGDSGYTF
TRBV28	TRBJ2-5	CASSLSLAGETQYF
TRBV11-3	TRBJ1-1	CASSTGSNTEAFF
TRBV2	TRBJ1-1	CASTFDRVNTEAFF
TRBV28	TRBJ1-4	CASSPRTATNEKLFF
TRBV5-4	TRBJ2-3	CASSEGGQAGTDTQYF
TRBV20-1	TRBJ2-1	CRPGNNEQFF
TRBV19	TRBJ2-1	CASSGLAGVNEQFF
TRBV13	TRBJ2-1	CASSFVGHEQFF
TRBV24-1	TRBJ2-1	CATSDPGLAGWFF
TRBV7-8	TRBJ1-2	CASSLGTSNYGYTF
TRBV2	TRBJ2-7	CASTRLAGVGEQYF
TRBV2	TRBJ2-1	CASRGLAGSYNEQFF
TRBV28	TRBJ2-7	CATETTGFNWDLRGSSYEQYF
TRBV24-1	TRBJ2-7	CATSDSFYYEQYF
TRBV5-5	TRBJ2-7	CASSLGTSGSEQYF
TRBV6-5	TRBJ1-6	CASSQTGAYSPLHF
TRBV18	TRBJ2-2	CASSTDTWNTGELFF
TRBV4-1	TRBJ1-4	CASSQRGIPTVYEKLFF
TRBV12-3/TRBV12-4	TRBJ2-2	CASRYGGTGELFF
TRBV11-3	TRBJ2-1	CASSFTGGEQFF
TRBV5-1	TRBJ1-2	CASSAQGLGYGYTF
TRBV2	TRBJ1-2	CASQKEAGSYGYTF
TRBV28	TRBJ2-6	CASRSAAGANVLTF
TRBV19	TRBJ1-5	CASSEWPSRQGIGAQHF
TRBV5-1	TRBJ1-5	CASSLSRQGAPYQTTRSRQPQHF
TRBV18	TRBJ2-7	CASSSTYEQYF
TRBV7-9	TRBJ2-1	CASSYPTGGAPYNEQFF